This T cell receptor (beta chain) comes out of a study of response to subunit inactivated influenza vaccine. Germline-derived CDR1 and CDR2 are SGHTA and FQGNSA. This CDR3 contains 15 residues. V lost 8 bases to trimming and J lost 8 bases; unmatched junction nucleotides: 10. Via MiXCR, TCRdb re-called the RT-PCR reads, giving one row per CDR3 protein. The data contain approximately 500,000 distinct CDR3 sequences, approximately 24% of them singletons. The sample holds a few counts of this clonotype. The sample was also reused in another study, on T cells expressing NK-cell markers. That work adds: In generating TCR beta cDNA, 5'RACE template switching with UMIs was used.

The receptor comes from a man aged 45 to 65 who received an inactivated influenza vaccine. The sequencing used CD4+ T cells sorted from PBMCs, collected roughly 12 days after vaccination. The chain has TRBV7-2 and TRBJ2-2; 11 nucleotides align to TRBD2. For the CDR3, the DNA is TGTGCCAGCGGATCCGGGACTAGCGGTGGGGGGGAGCTGTTTTTT. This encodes CASGSGTSGGGELFF.